Below, 25 T cell receptor beta chains from the same sample are listed, as sequenced in a study of blood T cell repertoires in COVID-19. Libraries were prepared by immunoSEQ multiplex PCR; TCRdb keeps only in-frame clonotypes and omits some of them. The table has approximately 160,000 clones, about four fifths seen once. Sequencing was carried out using peripheral blood. The receptors were sampled from a man aged 55 to 69 with active or convalescent COVID-19.

This clone was counted a single time. This chain uses TRBV5-6 with TRBJ2-2; D ambiguous. Trimming left V 0 bases short and J 6 bases short, with 9 bases between. This CDR3 has 14 residues. CDR1 and CDR2 from the germline V gene are SGHDT and YYEEEE. The chain's CDR3 is CASSLGSFSGELFF. The CDR3 coding sequence is TGTGCCAGCAGCTTGGGGAGTTTTTCCGGGGAGCTGTTTTTT.

V usage is TRBV28 and J usage is TRBJ2-2; 7 nucleotides match TRBD2. Germline V lookup: CDR1 MDHEN, CDR2 SYDVKM. With V trimmed by 2 bases and J by 4 bases, 4 bases remained unmatched. The CDR3 spans 15 residues. Written as DNA, the CDR3 is TGTGCCAGCAGTTTAGCGGGAGAGGTCACCGGGGAGCTGTTTTTT. Amino acids: CASSLAGEVTGELFF. Variable domain in full (rest from reference TRBV28 and TRBJ2-2): DVKVTQSSRYLVKRTGEKVFLECVQDMDHENMFWYRQDPGLGLRLIYFSYDVKMKEKGDIPEGYSVSREKKERFSLILESASTNQTSMYLCASSLAGEVTGELFFGEGSRLTVL.

The chain joins TRBV6-5 to TRBJ1-2, with D tentatively TRBD1 (6 bases). CDR1 MNHEY and CDR2 SVGAGI come from the germline V gene. The CDR3 extends over 14 amino acids. The V and J ends lost 5 bases and 7 bases respectively, with 17 bases between them. For the CDR3, the DNA is TGTGCCAGCAGTACCCCAACAGGGCTCTTTGGCTACACCTTC. It specifies CASSTPTGLFGYTF.

The V call is TRBV27, the J call TRBJ2-3, with a possible D match to TRBD1 (5 bases). The V and J ends lost 4 bases and 0 bases respectively, with 14 bases between them. The CDR3 sequence is 16 residues long. Germline assignment: CDR1 MNHEY and CDR2 SMNVEV (reference sequence). The CDR3 region is CASSSAFRQSTDTQYF. Here the CDR3 DNA reads TGTGCCAGCAGTTCCGCCTTCCGACAGAGCACAGATACGCAGTATTTT.

This sequence joins TRBV9 and TRBJ1-1, with TRBD1 matching 7 bases. CDR1 SGDLS and CDR2 YYNGEE come from the germline V gene. The CDR3 spans 15 residues. V lost 3 bases and J lost 3; bases outside the gene matches: 8. CDR3 protein: CASSAGQDPDTEAFF. The CDR3 nucleotides are TGTGCCAGCAGCGCCGGACAGGACCCAGACACTGAAGCTTTCTTT.

V and J are TRBV7-8 and TRBJ1-2; the match to TRBD1 covers 7 bases. Germline V gene sequence: CDR1 SGHVS, CDR2 FQNEAQ. This CDR3 has 15 amino acids. Germline trimming cut 4 bases from V and 3 bases from J; bases unmatched to any gene: 8. In DNA form, the CDR3 reads TGTGCCAGCAGCTCCGGCTTGAGGGGGCACTATGGCTACACCTTC. Protein product: CASSSGLRGHYGYTF.

The CDR3 is CASSLNRQLGYGYTF. The CDR3 bases are TGTGCCAGCAGCCTGAACCGACAGCTAGGCTATGGCTACACCTTC. The V call is TRBV7-2, the J call TRBJ1-2; TRBD1 might be the D (5 bases). Trimming cost V 5 bases and J 4 bases, with 17 bases left between them. The CDR3 loop spans 15 amino acids. Germline CDR1 and CDR2: SGHTA and FQGNSA.

The chain recombines TRBV19 with TRBJ2-3; D is uncertain. V lost 8 bases to trimming and J lost 1 base, with 10 bases between them. CDR3 length equals 13 residues. The germline V gene encodes CDR1 LNHDA and CDR2 SQIVND (reference sequence). CDR3 bases: TGTGCCAGTCTCCCCCGGGGCACAGATACGCAGTATTTT. Translating gives CASLPRGTDTQYF. The entire variable domain, with the rest obtained from reference TRBV19 and TRBJ2-3, is as follows: DGGITQSPKYLFRKEGQNVTLSCEQNLNHDAMYWYRQDPGQGLRLIYYSQIVNDFQKGDIAEGYSVSREKKESFPLTVTSAQKNPTAFYLCASLPRGTDTQYFGPGTRLTVL.

The J gene is TRBJ1-1, the V gene TRBV7-4; D may be TRBD1 (5 bases). With 5 bases removed from V and 8 bases from J, the gap between germline ends came to 15 bases. The CDR3 has 13 residues. CDR1 is SGHVT, CDR2 SQSDAQ, per germline. The CDR3 loop reads CASSRGETPEAFF. DNA for the CDR3: TGTGCCAGCAGCCGGGGGGAGACTCCCGAAGCTTTCTTT.

The J gene is TRBJ1-1, the V gene TRBV19, with D perhaps matching TRBD1 (5 bases). The CDR3 is made up of 15 amino acids. V lost 6 bases and J lost 4, with 18 bases in between. CDR1 is LNHDA, CDR2 SQIVND, per germline (reference sequence). CDR3 sequence: CASRTVRGGGTEAFF. The CDR3 nucleotides are TGTGCCAGTAGAACGGTCCGGGGCGGGGGCACTGAAGCTTTCTTT.

This rearrangement joins TRBV3-1 (or the pseudogene TRBV3-2) to TRBJ2-1, with unresolved D. Per the germline V gene, CDR1 is LGHDT and CDR2 is YNNKEL (reference sequence). Trimming took 1 base from V and 0 from J, leaving 10 bases between them. CDR3 length equals 16 residues. The CDR3 sequence: CASSQVFLSSYNEQFF. DNA of the CDR3: TGTGCCAGCAGCCAAGTTTTCTTGAGCTCCTACAATGAGCAGTTCTTC.

The chain links TRBV28 to TRBJ1-6; 9 nucleotides agree with TRBD1. The CDR3 totals 17 residues. With V trimmed by 4 bases and J by 4 bases, 8 bases remained unmatched. CDR1 is MDHEN, CDR2 SYDVKM, per germline. The CDR3 region has the DNA TGTGCCAGCAGTTCCCCGACAGGGGGAATTTATAATTCACCCCTCCACTTT. Translated, it gives CASSSPTGGIYNSPLHF.

The chain employs TRBV7-6 and TRBJ2-2; 8 bases map to TRBD2. CDR3 size: 17 residues. V was pared by 5 bases and J by 1 base, with 9 bases of the junction left unmatched. Per germline, CDR1 SGHVS and CDR2 FNYEAQ. The CDR3 sequence: CASSPWGTSGNTGELFF. Written as DNA, the CDR3 is TGTGCCAGCAGCCCATGGGGTACTAGCGGGAACACCGGGGAGCTGTTTTTT. The whole variable domain, remainder taken from reference TRBV7-6 and TRBJ2-2, is GAGVSQSPRYKVTKRGQDVALRCDPISGHVSLYWYRQALGQGPEFLTYFNYEAQQDKSGLPNDRFSAERPEGSISTLTIQRTEQRDSAMYRCASSPWGTSGNTGELFFGEGSRLTVL.

This chain uses TRBV3-1 (or the pseudogene TRBV3-2) with TRBJ2-5; 10 nucleotides agree with TRBD1. Germline CDR1 is LGHDT and CDR2 is YNNKEL (reference sequence). This CDR3 has 13 residues. The trim removed 5 bases at V and 5 bases at J, leaving 2 bases unmatched. CDR3 protein: CASSSTGGETQYF. The CDR3 DNA follows: TGTGCCAGCAGCTCGACAGGGGGCGAGACCCAGTACTTC.

V gene TRBV4-1 combines with J gene TRBJ2-5; D is possibly TRBD1 (5 bases). Germline V gene lookup returns CDR1 MGHRA and CDR2 YSYEKL. The CDR3 contains 14 residues. Trimming stripped 1 base from V and 1 base from J, with 7 bases between. The CDR3 is CASSQGTPQETQYF. In nucleotides, the CDR3 is TGCGCCAGCAGCCAAGGGACACCCCAAGAGACCCAGTACTTC.

The V call is TRBV5-1, the J call TRBJ1-4; TRBD1 aligns across 10 bases. V lost 4 bases and J lost 7; bases outside the gene matches: 10. The CDR3 consists of 16 residues. Germline V gene sequence: CDR1 SGHRS, CDR2 YFSETQ. As DNA, the CDR3 is TGCGCCAGCAGCCAGAGGGGGACAGGGGATGGTGAAAAACTGTTTTTT. Its translation is CASSQRGTGDGEKLFF.

The chain joins TRBV7-9 to TRBJ1-1, with 8 bases identical to TRBD1. V shed 2 bases and J 4 bases; nucleotides not matched to a gene: 12. Germline V gives CDR1 SEHNR, CDR2 FQNEAQ (reference sequence). The CDR3 runs 17 residues. In DNA, the CDR3 is TGTGCCAGCAGCTTATTGGACAGGGCAGGAGGTAGCACTGAAGCTTTCTTT. This gives the protein CASSLLDRAGGSTEAFF.

In DNA form, the CDR3 reads TGTGCCAGCAGTGTGGAGGCTAGCGGGGGGGTCGAGCAGTACTTC. It specifies CASSVEASGGVEQYF. This chain uses TRBV27 with TRBJ2-7; 12 bases match TRBD2. The CDR3 has 15 residues. Germline CDR1 MNHEY, CDR2 SMNVEV (reference sequence). With 5 bases clipped from V and 6 bases from J, the junction kept 8 bases outside the gene matches.

The chain employs TRBV5-1 and TRBJ1-2, with 7 bases that match TRBD1. The CDR3 consists of 15 residues. V lost 0 bases and J lost 4; bases outside the gene matches: 6. The V gene's germline CDR1 is SGHRS and CDR2 YFSETQ. CDR3 residues: CASSLGRGRGYGYTF. CDR3 bases: TGCGCCAGCAGCTTGGGAAGGGGGCGCGGCTATGGCTACACCTTC.

This chain links TRBV29-1 with TRBJ1-2, with TRBD1 as a possible D gene (6 bases). V lost 3 bases to trimming and J lost 4 bases, with 9 bases between them. The germline gives CDR1 SQVTM, CDR2 ANQGSEA. The CDR3 has 12 residues. The CDR3, as DNA: TGCAGCGTTGACGACAGGTTCTATGGCTACACCTTC. It is translated as CSVDDRFYGYTF.

The chain joins TRBV5-1 to TRBJ2-1; 8 nucleotides align to TRBD1. Germline loops: CDR1 SGHRS, CDR2 YFSETQ. Trimming cost V 3 bases and J 8 bases; bases outside gene matches: 10. This CDR3 is 15 amino acids long. DNA for the CDR3: TGCGCCAGCAGCTCGGATGGACAGGGCCTCTATGAGCAGTTCTTC. Its protein product is CASSSDGQGLYEQFF.

The chain employs TRBV3-1 (or the pseudogene TRBV3-2) and TRBJ1-6, with D hard to call. V was shortened by 4 bases and J by 0 bases, with 22 bases between the two germline ends. Per germline, CDR1 LGHDT and CDR2 YNNKEL (reference sequence). The CDR3 is made up of 20 amino acids. The CDR3 bases are TGTGCCAGCAGCCGATCCTATGGCACAGCCCAGAGCTCCTATAATTCACCCCTCCACTTT. As protein: CASSRSYGTAQSSYNSPLHF.

The chain employs TRBV3-1 (or the pseudogene TRBV3-2) and TRBJ1-1, with 9 bases fitting TRBD1. There are 15 residues in the CDR3. J gave up 4 bases and V 4 bases, and 7 bases lay outside the gene matches. CDR1 and CDR2 (germline): LGHDT, YNNKEL (reference sequence). CDR3 DNA sequence: TGTGCCAGCAGCCCAGTGGCGACAGGGGGCACTGAAGCTTTCTTT. Residues: CASSPVATGGTEAFF.

This rearrangement joins TRBV6-5 to TRBJ1-1, with D tentatively TRBD1 (5 bases). Germline V gene sequence: CDR1 MNHEY, CDR2 SVGAGI. The CDR3 runs to 14 residues. Trimming cost V 6 bases and J 0 bases, with 11 bases left between them. The CDR3 sequence is CASRRGPMNTEAFF. The CDR3 DNA follows: TGTGCCAGCAGGCGGGGACCCATGAACACTGAAGCTTTCTTT.

This chain links TRBV3-1 (or the pseudogene TRBV3-2) with TRBJ2-1; 8 nucleotides line up with TRBD1. Germline trimming cut 5 bases from V and 6 bases from J; bases unmatched to any gene: 9. The CDR3 is 15 amino acids. Per germline, CDR1 LGHDT and CDR2 YNNKEL (reference sequence). The chain's CDR3 is CASSLGQGGGNEQFF. CDR3 DNA: TGTGCCAGCAGCTTAGGACAGGGAGGTGGCAATGAGCAGTTCTTC.